The subject of this entry is one TCR beta chain. The antigen is undetermined. The data were obtained in a study of Graves' ophthalmopathy and Graves' hyperthyroidism. About the study: A follow-up of 18 months without ophthalmopathy meant that hyperthyroidism was stable.

Transcripts of RNA were the source for amplifying TCR beta CDR3 regions. First-round RT-PCR used HTBI primers; second-round multiplex PCR followed. TCRdb itself ran the multiplex PCR reads through MiXCR, one entry per CDR3 protein. The repertoire consists of over a million distinct CDR3 sequences, with about two fifths occurring once and the leading ten covering roughly 11%. Study-wide results and caveats: The model forecast ophthalmopathy progression, reaching around 66% sensitivity and around 72% specificity.

CDR1 MNHEY and CDR2 SVGAGI come from the germline V gene. This CDR3 contains 15 residues. Trimming stripped 0 bases from V and 1 base from J, with 9 bases between. This chain joins TRBV6-5 and TRBJ1-1, with D unclear. The sequencing input was peripheral blood or thyroid tissue (not recorded which). The sequence came from an adult man with Graves' hyperthyroidism. CDR3 sequence: CASSYSRRGNTEAFF. In DNA, the CDR3 is TGTGCCAGCAGTTACTCGAGGCGGGGGAACACTGAAGCTTTCTTT.